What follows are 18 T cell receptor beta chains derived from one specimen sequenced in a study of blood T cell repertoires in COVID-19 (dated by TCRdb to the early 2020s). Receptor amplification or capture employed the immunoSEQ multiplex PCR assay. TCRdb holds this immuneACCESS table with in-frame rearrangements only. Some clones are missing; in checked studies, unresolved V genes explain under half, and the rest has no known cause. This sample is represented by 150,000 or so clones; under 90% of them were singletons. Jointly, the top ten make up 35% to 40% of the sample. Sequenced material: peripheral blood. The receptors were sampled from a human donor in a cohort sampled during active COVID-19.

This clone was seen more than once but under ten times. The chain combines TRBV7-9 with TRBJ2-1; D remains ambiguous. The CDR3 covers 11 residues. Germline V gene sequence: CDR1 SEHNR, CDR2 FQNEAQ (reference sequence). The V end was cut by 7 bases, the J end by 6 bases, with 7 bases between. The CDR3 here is CASTPSNEQFF. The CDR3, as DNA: TGTGCCAGCACCCCCAGCAATGAGCAGTTCTTC.

For the CDR3, the DNA is TGCGCCAGCAGCCTAGGAGGAGGTACTAATGAAAAACTGTTTTTT. Amino acid sequence: CASSLGGGTNEKLFF. The J gene is TRBJ1-4, the V gene TRBV4-3; D unclear. Germline V gene lookup returns CDR1 LGHNA and CDR2 YSLEER. Trimming shortened V by 4 bases and J by 2 bases, and 11 bases separated the two germline ends. The CDR3 is 15 residues long.

CDR3 nucleotides: TGTGCCAGCAGCTCGCAACAGGAAAACGGGGAGCTGTTTTTT. As protein: CASSSQQENGELFF. This chain joins TRBV5-4 and TRBJ2-2, with D tentatively TRBD1 (5 bases). The CDR3 spans 14 residues. CDR1 is SGHNT, CDR2 YYREEE, per germline (reference sequence). V lost 3 bases and J lost 7, with 13 bases in between. Looking up the rest from reference TRBV5-4 and TRBJ2-2 gives the full variable domain: ETGVTQSPTHLIKTRGQQVTLRCSSQSGHNTVSWYQQALGQGPQFIFQYYREEENGRGNFPPRFSGLQFPNYSSELNVNALELDDSALYLCASSSQQENGELFFGEGSRLTVL.

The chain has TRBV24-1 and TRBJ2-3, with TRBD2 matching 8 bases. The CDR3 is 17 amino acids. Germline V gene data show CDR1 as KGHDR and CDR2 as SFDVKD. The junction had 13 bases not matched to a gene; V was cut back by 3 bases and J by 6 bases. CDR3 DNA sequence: TGTGCCACCAGTGATGGTCAGATAGCGGGGACCCTGGATACGCAGTATTTT. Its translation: CATSDGQIAGTLDTQYF.

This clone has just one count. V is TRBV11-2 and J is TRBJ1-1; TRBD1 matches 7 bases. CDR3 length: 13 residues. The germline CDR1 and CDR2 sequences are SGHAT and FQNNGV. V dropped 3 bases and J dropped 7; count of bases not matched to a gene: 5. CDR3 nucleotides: TGTGCCAGCAGCTTTGGGGGACAGTTTGAAGCTTTCTTT. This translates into CASSFGGQFEAFF.

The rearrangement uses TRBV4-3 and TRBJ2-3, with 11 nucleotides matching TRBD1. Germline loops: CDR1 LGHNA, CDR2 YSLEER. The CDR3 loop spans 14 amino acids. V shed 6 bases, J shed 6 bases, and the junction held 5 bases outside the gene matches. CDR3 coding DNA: TGCGCCAGCAGACGGGACAGGGGGACGGATACGCAGTATTTT. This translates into CASRRDRGTDTQYF.

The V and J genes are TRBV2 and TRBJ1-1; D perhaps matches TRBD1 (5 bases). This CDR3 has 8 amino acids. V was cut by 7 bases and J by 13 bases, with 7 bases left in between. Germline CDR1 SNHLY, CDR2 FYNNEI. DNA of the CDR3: TGTGCCAGCACCACAGGTTTCTTT. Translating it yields CASTTGFF.

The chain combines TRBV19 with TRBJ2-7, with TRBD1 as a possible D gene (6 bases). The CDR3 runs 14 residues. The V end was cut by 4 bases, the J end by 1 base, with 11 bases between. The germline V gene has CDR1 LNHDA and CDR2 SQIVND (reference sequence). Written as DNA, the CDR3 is TGTGCCAGTAGTAAAAACAGGGAGTCCTACGAGCAGTACTTC. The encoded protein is CASSKNRESYEQYF.

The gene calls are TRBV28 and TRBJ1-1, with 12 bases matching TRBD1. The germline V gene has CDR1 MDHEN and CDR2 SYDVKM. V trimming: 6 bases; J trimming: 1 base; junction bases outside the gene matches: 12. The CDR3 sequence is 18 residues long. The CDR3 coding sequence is TGTGCCAGCAGCCCCGGGGGGACAGGGGGCATCGGGAACACTGAAGCTTTCTTT. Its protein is CASSPGGTGGIGNTEAFF.

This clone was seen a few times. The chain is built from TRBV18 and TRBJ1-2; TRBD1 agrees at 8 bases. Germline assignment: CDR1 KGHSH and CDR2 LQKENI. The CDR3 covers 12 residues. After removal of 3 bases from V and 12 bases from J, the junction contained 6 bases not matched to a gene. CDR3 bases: TGTGCCAGCTCACCGGACAGGGTTTTCGACACCTTC. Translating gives CASSPDRVFDTF.

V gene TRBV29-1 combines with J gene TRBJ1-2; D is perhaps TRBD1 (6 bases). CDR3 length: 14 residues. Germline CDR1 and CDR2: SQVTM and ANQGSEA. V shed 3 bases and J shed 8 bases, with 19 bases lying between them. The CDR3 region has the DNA TGCAGCGTTGACGCTGGGACTCCGGGGGGCGGCTACACCTTC. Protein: CSVDAGTPGGGYTF.

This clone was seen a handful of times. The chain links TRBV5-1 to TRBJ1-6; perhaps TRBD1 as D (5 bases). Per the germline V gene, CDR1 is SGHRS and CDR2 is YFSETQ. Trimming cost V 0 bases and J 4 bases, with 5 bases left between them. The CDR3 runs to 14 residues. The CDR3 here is CASSLDRYNSPLHF. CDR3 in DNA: TGCGCCAGCAGCTTGGACAGGTATAATTCACCCCTCCACTTT. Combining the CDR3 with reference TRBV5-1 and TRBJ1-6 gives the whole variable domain KAGVTQTPRYLIKTRGQQVTLSCSPISGHRSVSWYQQTPGQGLQFLFEYFSETQRNKGNFPGRFSGRQFSNSRSEMNVSTLELGDSALYLCASSLDRYNSPLHFGNGTRLTVT.

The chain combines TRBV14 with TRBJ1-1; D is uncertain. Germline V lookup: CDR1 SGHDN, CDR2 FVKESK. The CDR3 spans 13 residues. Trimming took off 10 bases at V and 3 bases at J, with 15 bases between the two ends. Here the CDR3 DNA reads TGTGCCACCCGCGGGGATTGGGACACTGAAGCTTTCTTT. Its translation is CATRGDWDTEAFF.

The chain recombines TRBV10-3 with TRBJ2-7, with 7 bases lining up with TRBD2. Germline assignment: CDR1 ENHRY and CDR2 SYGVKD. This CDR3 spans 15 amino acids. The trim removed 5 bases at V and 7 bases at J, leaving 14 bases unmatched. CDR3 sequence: CAISTREATRGEQYF. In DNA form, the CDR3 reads TGTGCCATCAGTACCCGGGAGGCTACCCGAGGGGAGCAGTACTTC.

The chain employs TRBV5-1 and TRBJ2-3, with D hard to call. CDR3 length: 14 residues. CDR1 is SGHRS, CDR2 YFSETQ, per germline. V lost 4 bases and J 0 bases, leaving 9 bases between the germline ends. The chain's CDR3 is CASSPSSSTDTQYF. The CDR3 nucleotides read TGCGCCAGCAGCCCCTCCTCTAGCACAGATACGCAGTATTTT. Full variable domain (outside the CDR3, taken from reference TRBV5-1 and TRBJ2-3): KAGVTQTPRYLIKTRGQQVTLSCSPISGHRSVSWYQQTPGQGLQFLFEYFSETQRNKGNFPGRFSGRQFSNSRSEMNVSTLELGDSALYLCASSPSSSTDTQYFGPGTRLTVL.

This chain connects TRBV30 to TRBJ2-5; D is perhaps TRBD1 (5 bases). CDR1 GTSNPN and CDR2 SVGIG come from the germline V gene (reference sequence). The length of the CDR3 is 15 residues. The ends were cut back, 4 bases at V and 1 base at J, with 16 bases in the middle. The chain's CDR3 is CAWTPSTGFQETQYF. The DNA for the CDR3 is TGTGCCTGGACCCCTTCCACAGGTTTCCAAGAGACCCAGTACTTC.

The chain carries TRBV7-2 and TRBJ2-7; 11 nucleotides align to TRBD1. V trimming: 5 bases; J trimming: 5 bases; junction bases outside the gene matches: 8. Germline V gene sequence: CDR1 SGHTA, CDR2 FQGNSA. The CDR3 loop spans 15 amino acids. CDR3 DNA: TGTGCCAGCAGCACCTGGACAGGGGGCGACGACGAGCAGTACTTC. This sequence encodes CASSTWTGGDDEQYF. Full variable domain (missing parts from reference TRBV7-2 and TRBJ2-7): GAGVSQSPSNKVTEKGKDVELRCDPISGHTALYWYRQSLGQGLEFLIYFQGNSAPDKSGLPSDRFSAERTGGSVSTLTIQRTQQEDSAVYLCASSTWTGGDDEQYFGPGTRLTVT.

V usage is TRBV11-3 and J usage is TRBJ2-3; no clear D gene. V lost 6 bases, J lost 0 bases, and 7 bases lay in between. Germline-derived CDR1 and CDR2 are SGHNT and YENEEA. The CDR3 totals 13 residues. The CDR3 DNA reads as TGTGCCAGCAGATCTTTCAGCACAGATACGCAGTATTTT. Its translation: CASRSFSTDTQYF.